The next 5 T cell receptor beta chains were all read from a single sample in a study of blood T cell repertoires in COVID-19. TCRdb's table, derived via immunoSEQ multiplex PCR, lists solely in-frame clones and lacks some. The repertoire holds roughly 400,000 clones, with about 86% as singletons. Sequencing was done on a sample of PBMCs or T cells enriched from blood (not recorded which). The receptor set was obtained from a woman between 50 and 59 years old who had recovered from COVID-19.

Regarding this clone: This sample also contains other DNA sequences that code for the same CDR3. V gene TRBV2 combines with J gene TRBJ1-2, with 8 bases matching TRBD1. J gave up 2 bases and V 3 bases, and 2 bases lay outside the gene matches. This CDR3 is built from 14 residues. CDR1 is SNHLY, CDR2 FYNNEI, per germline. The DNA for the CDR3 is TGTGCCAGCAGTGAGTCAGGGGGCAACTATGGCTACACCTTC. It translates to CASSESGGNYGYTF.

As regards this clone: Other DNA variants within this sample encode the same CDR3. The chain links TRBV3-1 (or the pseudogene TRBV3-2) to TRBJ1-2; the D gene is possibly TRBD1 (6 bases). From germline, CDR1 is LGHDT and CDR2 YNNKEL (reference sequence). Between the trimmed V and J ends, which lost 3 bases and 2 bases, there was a span of 10 bases. This CDR3 has 14 amino acids. Here the CDR3 reads CASSQAGQNYGYTF. CDR3 nucleotides: TGTGCCAGCAGCCAGGCTGGACAGAACTATGGCTACACCTTC.

The CDR3 DNA sequence: TGTGCCAGCAGTTACGTACAGGCGGGATATAATGAAAAACTGTTTTTT. It specifies CASSYVQAGYNEKLFF. The chain links TRBV2 to TRBJ1-4; TRBD1 is a possible D gene (5 bases). The CDR3 spans 16 residues. Per germline, CDR1 SNHLY and CDR2 FYNNEI. V lost 5 bases and J lost 4, with 17 bases in between.

This chain joins TRBV2 and TRBJ1-1; D may be TRBD1 (5 bases). Trimming removed 10 bases at V and 6 bases at J, with 21 bases between. Looked up from germline, CDR1 is SNHLY and CDR2 is FYNNEI. This CDR3 is built from 14 residues. DNA for the CDR3: TGTGCCAAACATAAGACAAACCTCAGGGCTGAAGCTTTCTTT. Translating it yields CAKHKTNLRAEAFF.

This rearrangement joins TRBV2 to TRBJ1-5, with D tentatively TRBD1 (5 bases). The length of the CDR3 is 16 residues. Germline CDR1 is SNHLY and CDR2 is FYNNEI. V was pared by 6 bases and J by 2 bases, with 17 bases between. The chain's CDR3 is CASRTLRDSRNQPQHF. CDR3 in DNA: TGTGCCAGCAGGACCCTCCGCGACAGTCGCAATCAGCCCCAGCATTTT.